There are a few counts of the clone carrying this T cell receptor (beta chain). No antigen is known for it. Measured with immunoSEQ multiplex PCR; TCRdb has only the in-frame clones, and not every one. The sample holds some 63,000 clones, approximately 72% seen once. After less than 11 days in culture, the CD4+ T cells were isolated. Sometime from March through December 2020, the person acquired a SARS-CoV-2 infection that PCR confirmed. These data are taken from a study of vaccination effects on CD4 cells after COVID-19. This CDR3 has 13 residues. Per the germline V gene, CDR1 is GTSNPN and CDR2 is SVGIG (reference sequence). V shed 1 base and J shed 5 bases, with 9 bases lying between them. Findings of the study overall: Convalescents showed post-vaccine spike-reactive clones that were mainly new vaccine-induced clones.

This sequence joins TRBV30 and TRBJ1-5; D is ambiguous. This TCR derives from a human donor who had a prior SARS-CoV-2 infection. This specimen consisted of CD4+ T cells from PBMCs cultured without peptide, obtained before COVID-19 vaccination. The CDR3 reads CAWSEDGDQPQHF. CDR3 nucleotides: TGTGCCTGGAGTGAGGACGGGGATCAGCCCCAGCATTTT.